In this sample, the clone carrying this T cell receptor beta chain turned up a few times. Its specificity is not known. The data derive from a study of T cells in Graves' hyperthyroidism and ophthalmopathy. Broader study findings: Most thyroid clonotypes expanded above 0.001 were also detected in blood. A 13 V-J model separated ophthalmopathy from stable hyperthyroidism.

J gave up 4 bases and V 3 bases, and 6 bases lay outside the gene matches. CDR1 SGDLS and CDR2 YYNGEE come from the germline V gene. The CDR3 loop spans 15 amino acids. Stability of Graves' hyperthyroidism was defined as absent ophthalmopathy progression within 18 months. The diagnoses drew upon clinical symptoms, serum thyroxine and TRAb, thyroid ultrasound and orbital computed tomography. RNA transcripts served as the template for amplifying TCR beta CDR3 regions. First-round RT-PCR with HTBI primers amplified the TCR CDR3 region. TCRdb recomputed calls from the multiplex PCR reads with MiXCR, one row per CDR3 protein. Among around 450,000 distinct CDR3 sequences listed, roughly 13% were seen once.

The chain combines TRBV9 with TRBJ2-1; 8 nucleotides agree with TRBD2. Sequences were obtained from blood. The TCR was taken from a young woman with Graves' hyperthyroidism. CDR3 amino acids: CASSGLAREYNEQFF. CDR3 DNA: TGTGCCAGCAGCGGACTAGCGAGAGAGTACAATGAGCAGTTCTTC.